The 13 T cell receptor beta chains in this list originate from one sample, sequenced in a study of blood T cell repertoires in COVID-19. Repertoires were generated with immunoSEQ multiplex PCR, while TCRdb's copy carries only in-frame clones and drops some. The sample includes 210,000 or so clones, about 91% of them seen just once. Sequencing was performed on peripheral blood. Receptor source: a man younger than 45 with acute or convalescent COVID-19.

The V and J genes are TRBV27 and TRBJ2-7; TRBD1 agrees at 9 bases. The CDR3 runs 15 residues. Germline-derived CDR1 and CDR2 are MNHEY and SMNVEV (reference sequence). J gave up 4 bases and V 5 bases, and 9 bases lay outside the gene matches. In DNA form, the CDR3 reads TGTGCCAGCAGTAATTACTGGGGACAGGGTTACGAGCAGTACTTC. Amino acid sequence: CASSNYWGQGYEQYF.

This chain links TRBV10-3 with TRBJ2-7; the match to TRBD1 covers 7 bases. This CDR3 contains 13 residues. Germline loops: CDR1 ENHRY, CDR2 SYGVKD. With 4 bases clipped from V and 1 base from J, the junction kept 1 base outside the gene matches. CDR3 protein: CAISVGQSYEQYF. CDR3 bases: TGTGCCATCAGTGTGGGACAGTCCTACGAGCAGTACTTC.

This chain links TRBV7-9 with TRBJ1-3, with D uncertain. CDR1 is SEHNR, CDR2 FQNEAQ, per germline (reference sequence). V lost 6 bases to trimming and J lost 8 bases, with 20 bases between them. This CDR3 is 15 amino acids long. CDR3 DNA: TGTGCCAGCAGGCGGGAGTCGGCCCTTCGGGACACCATATATTTT. Residues: CASRRESALRDTIYF.

V gene TRBV19 combines with J gene TRBJ2-1; 7 positions agree with TRBD1. The J segment lost 3 bases and the V segment lost 7 bases, leaving 9 bases of the junction unmatched. The CDR3 has 15 amino acids. Germline V gene lookup returns CDR1 LNHDA and CDR2 SQIVND (reference sequence). As DNA, the CDR3 is TGTGCCAGTACGCCCAGGGACAGTTACTACAATGAGCAGTTCTTC. Protein product: CASTPRDSYYNEQFF. Variable domain in full (rest from reference TRBV19 and TRBJ2-1): DGGITQSPKYLFRKEGQNVTLSCEQNLNHDAMYWYRQDPGQGLRLIYYSQIVNDFQKGDIAEGYSVSREKKESFPLTVTSAQKNPTAFYLCASTPRDSYYNEQFFGPGTRLTVL.

This clone was seen only once. This chain connects TRBV28 to TRBJ1-2; no firm D call. This CDR3 comprises 14 residues. V lost 3 bases and J lost 5, with 13 bases in between. The germline V gene has CDR1 MDHEN and CDR2 SYDVKM. The CDR3 here is CASSLLVRLYGYTF. DNA of the CDR3: TGTGCCAGCAGTTTGTTAGTAAGACTATATGGCTACACCTTC.

J is TRBJ2-4 and V is TRBV28; the D gene is possibly TRBD2 (7 bases). This CDR3 is built from 14 residues. V lost 8 bases and J lost 5, with 16 bases in between. The germline V gene encodes CDR1 MDHEN and CDR2 SYDVKM. CDR3 nucleotides: TGTGCCAGCGCGGGGGCGAACTGGCAAAACATTCAGTACTTC. It is translated as CASAGANWQNIQYF.

V gene TRBV5-1 combines with J gene TRBJ2-1, with 8 bases that match TRBD1. Trimming at V came to 0 bases and at J to 3 bases, leaving 2 bases not matched to a gene. Germline V gene lookup returns CDR1 SGHRS and CDR2 YFSETQ. This CDR3 has 15 residues. The CDR3 here is CASSLGGTGYNEQFF. The CDR3, as DNA: TGCGCCAGCAGCTTGGGTGGGACAGGCTACAATGAGCAGTTCTTC.

This chain uses TRBV11-1 with TRBJ1-4; TRBD1 might be the D (5 bases). Deletions cut 5 bases from V and 12 bases from J, with 16 bases between. The CDR3 contains 13 residues. The germline V gene encodes CDR1 SGHAT and CDR2 FQDESV (reference sequence). The CDR3 bases are TGTGCCAGCAGCGATATCAGGGCGGGGGAACTGTTTTTT. This encodes CASSDIRAGELFF.

The chain employs TRBV2 and TRBJ2-7; D is uncertain. This CDR3 region has 11 residues. With 4 bases removed from V and 3 bases from J, the gap between germline ends came to 4 bases. Per the germline V gene, CDR1 is SNHLY and CDR2 is FYNNEI. The DNA for the CDR3 is TGTGCCAGCAGTGCGTACTACGAGCAGTACTTC. Its protein is CASSAYYEQYF. The whole variable domain, remainder taken from reference TRBV2 and TRBJ2-7, is EPEVTQTPSHQVTQMGQEVILRCVPISNHLYFYWYRQILGQKVEFLVSFYNNEISEKSEIFDDQFSVERPDGSNFTLKIRSTKLEDSAMYFCASSAYYEQYFGPGTRLTVT.

This rearrangement joins TRBV19 to TRBJ2-3; TRBD2 aligns across 8 bases. The CDR3 loop spans 15 amino acids. Germline V gives CDR1 LNHDA, CDR2 SQIVND (reference sequence). J gave up 6 bases and V 3 bases, and 8 bases lay outside the gene matches. The CDR3, as DNA: TGTGCCAGTAGTATCAACGGGAGGGCCTGGGATACGCAGTATTTT. This gives the protein CASSINGRAWDTQYF.

The chain recombines TRBV19 with TRBJ1-2, with no clear D. The CDR3 runs 10 residues. V was clipped by 6 bases and J by 13 bases, with 12 bases between them. CDR1 and CDR2 from the germline V gene are LNHDA and SQIVND (reference sequence). The CDR3 loop reads CASRLGSFTF. Written as DNA, the CDR3 is TGTGCCAGTAGGCTGGGCAGTTTCACCTTC. The variable domain in full, completed from reference TRBV19 and TRBJ1-2, reads DGGITQSPKYLFRKEGQNVTLSCEQNLNHDAMYWYRQDPGQGLRLIYYSQIVNDFQKGDIAEGYSVSREKKESFPLTVTSAQKNPTAFYLCASRLGSFTFGSGTRLTVV.

The V gene is TRBV6-5, the J gene TRBJ2-2; 11 nucleotides line up with TRBD2. The germline gives CDR1 MNHEY, CDR2 SVGAGI. Losses at the gene ends were 8 bases for V and 5 bases for J; bases not matched to a gene: 1. CDR3 length: 13 amino acids. CDR3: CASGTSGTGELFF. The DNA for the CDR3 is TGTGCCAGCGGGACTAGCGGAACCGGGGAGCTGTTTTTT.

The rearrangement joins TRBV6-2 or TRBV6-3 to TRBJ2-5; the D gene is possibly TRBD1 (6 bases). Germline V lookup: CDR1 MNHEY, CDR2 SVGEGT. The CDR3 runs 17 residues. With 0 bases removed from V and 1 base from J, the gap between germline ends came to 15 bases. The DNA for the CDR3 is TGTGCCAGCAGTTACTCTGTCCTGACAGGCCCCCAAGAGACCCAGTACTTC. Protein product: CASSYSVLTGPQETQYF.